The clone carrying this T cell receptor (beta chain) was detected only once. This record comes from a study of OX40 agonist ivuxolimab in advanced cancers. Sequencing was performed with immunoSEQ multiplex PCR; in TCRdb, only in-frame clones are kept and a portion is missing. The sample yields about 42,000 clones, roughly 86% seen once. Source: CD4+ or CD8+ T cells sorted from blood, taken in a trial of the OX40 agonist ivuxolimab. This TCR was recovered from an adult with an advanced solid tumor such as melanoma, head and neck, liver or kidney cancer.

CDR3 amino acids: CSVPGPTAEAFF. The DNA of the CDR3 is TGCAGCGTACCGGGCCCCACCGCTGAAGCTTTCTTT. V is TRBV29-1 and J is TRBJ1-1, with D unclear. CDR1 SQVTM and CDR2 ANQGSEA come from the germline V gene. V was pared by 6 bases and J by 6 bases, with 14 bases between. The CDR3 consists of 12 residues. The full variable domain, rest sourced from reference TRBV29-1 and TRBJ1-1, is SAVISQKPSRDICQRGTSLTIQCQVDSQVTMMFWYRQQPGQSLTLIATANQGSEATYESGFVIDKFPISRPNLTFSTLTVSNMSPEDSSIYLCSVPGPTAEAFFGQGTRLTVV.